The table lists the clone carrying this T cell receptor (beta chain) with a few counts. Per the authors' pipeline: How many nucleated cells were present was estimated from reference gene primer amplification. Sequencing used immunoSEQ multiplex PCR; TCRdb keeps in-frame clones, though not all of them. The V and J calls and clone size come from that table; D and trimming were worked out from the DNA. The profile shows approximately 260,000 clones, 80% to 90% of them singletons. Participants had their cohort set by participant-reported clinical history. Someone with COVID-19 had been met by exposed participants within 2 weeks before study entry. Looked up from germline, CDR1 is MNHEY and CDR2 is SVGEGT. The CDR3 is 15 amino acids. V was pared by 3 bases and J by 3 bases, with 14 bases between. The sample comes from a study of blood T cell repertoires in COVID-19. Study-wide background: Samples came from the United States, Italy and Spain, spanning acute and convalescent COVID-19.

The chain joins TRBV6-2 or TRBV6-3 to TRBJ1-1; TRBD1 is a possible D gene (6 bases). The TCR was taken from a woman in her forties or fifties who had been exposed to COVID-19. The specimen sequenced was PBMCs or T cells enriched from blood (not recorded which). The CDR3 DNA sequence: TGTGCCAGCAGTTATCAGGGGCCGGGATACACTGAAGCTTTCTTT. Translation: CASSYQGPGYTEAFF.